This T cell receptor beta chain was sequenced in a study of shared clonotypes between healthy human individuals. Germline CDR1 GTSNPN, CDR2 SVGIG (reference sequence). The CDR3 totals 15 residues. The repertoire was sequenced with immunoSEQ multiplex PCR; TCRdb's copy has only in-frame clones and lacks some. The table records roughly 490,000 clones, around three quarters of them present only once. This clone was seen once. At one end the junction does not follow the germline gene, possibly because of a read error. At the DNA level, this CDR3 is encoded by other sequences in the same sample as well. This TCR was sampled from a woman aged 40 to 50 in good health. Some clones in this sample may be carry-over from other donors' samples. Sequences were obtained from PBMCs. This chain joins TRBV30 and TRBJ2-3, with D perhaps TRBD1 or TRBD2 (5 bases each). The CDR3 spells CAWRRDANPADTQYF. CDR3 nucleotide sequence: TGTGCTTGGAGACGGGACGCTAACCCGGCTGATACGCAGTATTTT.